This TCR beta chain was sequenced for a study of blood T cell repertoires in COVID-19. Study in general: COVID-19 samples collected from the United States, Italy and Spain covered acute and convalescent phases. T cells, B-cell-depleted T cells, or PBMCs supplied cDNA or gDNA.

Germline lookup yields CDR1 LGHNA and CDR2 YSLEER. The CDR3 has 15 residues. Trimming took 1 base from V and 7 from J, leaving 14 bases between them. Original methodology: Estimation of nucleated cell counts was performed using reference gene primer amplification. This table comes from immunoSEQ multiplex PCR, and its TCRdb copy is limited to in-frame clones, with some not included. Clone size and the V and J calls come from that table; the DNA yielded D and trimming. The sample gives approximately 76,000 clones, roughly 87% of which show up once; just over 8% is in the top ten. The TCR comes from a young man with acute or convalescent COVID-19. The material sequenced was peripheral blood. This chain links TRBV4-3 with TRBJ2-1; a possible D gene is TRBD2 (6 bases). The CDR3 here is CASSQALGGLNEQFF. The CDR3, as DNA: TGCGCCAGCAGCCAAGCTCTCGGGGGTTTGAATGAGCAGTTCTTC.